This T cell receptor (beta chain) was sequenced during a study of shared clonotypes between healthy human individuals. The sample holds one count of this clone. This CDR3 comprises 13 residues. In germline, CDR1 is SGHDT, CDR2 YYEEEE. Trimming left V 0 bases short and J 8 bases short, with 11 bases between. The repertoire was sequenced with immunoSEQ multiplex PCR; TCRdb's copy has only in-frame clones and lacks some. The data show approximately 620,000 clones, with more than 95% seen just once and 0.045% to 0.07% held by the top ten. This clonotype originated in a woman aged 30 to 39 in good health. The gene calls are TRBV5-6 and TRBJ1-2; the D gene is possibly TRBD1 (5 bases). Sequences were obtained from naive CD4+ T cells sorted from blood. Subset denoted: CD45RA+ positively selected. In nucleotides, the CDR3 is TGTGCCAGCAGCTTGGGCAGGGCAGAAGGCTACACCTTC. Translating gives CASSLGRAEGYTF.